A selection of T cell receptor beta chains follows, all from one sample in a study of blood T cell repertoires in COVID-19. Sequencing was performed with immunoSEQ multiplex PCR; in TCRdb, only in-frame clones are kept and a portion is missing. The profile shows about 240,000 clones, about 89% of them singletons. The sequencing input was PBMCs or T cells enriched from blood (not recorded which). Receptors were obtained from a woman in her thirties who had recovered from COVID-19. CDR3s include the opening cysteine and the closing phenylalanine or tryptophan. The D gene is left open where the match is weak. Rows may omit the clone size; those that give it use once, few, many or a size class.

J gene: TRBJ1-1
D gene: TRBD1
V gene: TRBV6-1
clone size: .
CDR3 protein: CASSDPGQLRSTTLPFF
CDR3 DNA: TGTGCCAGCAGTGACCCGGGACAGCTACGATCGACGACCTTACCTTTCTTT

J gene: TRBJ1-5
D gene: TRBD1
V gene: TRBV4-3
clone size: .
CDR3 protein: CASSPDRGDQPQHF
CDR3 DNA: TGCGCCAGCAGCCCGGACAGGGGAGATCAGCCCCAGCATTTT

J gene: TRBJ2-5
D gene: .
V gene: TRBV7-3
clone size: .
CDR3 protein: CASSLRIRGTQYF
CDR3 DNA: TGTGCCAGCAGCTTAAGAATTCGAGGGACCCAGTACTTC

J gene: TRBJ1-5
D gene: TRBD1
V gene: TRBV28
clone size: few
CDR3 protein: CASSLWKDRGDQPQHF
CDR3 DNA: TGTGCCAGCAGTTTATGGAAGGACAGGGGGGATCAGCCCCAGCATTTT

J gene: TRBJ1-2
D gene: .
V gene: TRBV21-1
clone size: once
CDR3 protein: CASSKVSRFGIGVLYGYTF
CDR3 DNA: TGTGCCAGCAGCAAAGTTTCTCGCTTCGGGATTGGGGTCCTTTATGGCTACACCTTC

J gene: TRBJ1-5
D gene: .
V gene: TRBV30
clone size: .
CDR3 protein: CAWSEGLGQPQHF
CDR3 DNA: TGTGCCTGGAGTGAGGGGTTAGGTCAGCCCCAGCATTTT

J gene: TRBJ1-2
D gene: TRBD1
V gene: TRBV5-6
clone size: .
CDR3 protein: CTHRGGQGMNNYGYTF
CDR3 DNA: TGTACTCACCGTGGGGGACAGGGTATGAATAACTATGGCTACACCTTC

J gene: TRBJ2-2
D gene: .
V gene: TRBV7-9
clone size: .
CDR3 protein: CASSERQLRNTGELFF
CDR3 DNA: TGTGCCAGCAGCGAACGACAGCTTCGCAACACCGGGGAGCTGTTTTTT

J gene: TRBJ2-1
D gene: TRBD2
V gene: TRBV7-2
clone size: .
CDR3 protein: CASSLAHTTSGNEQFF
CDR3 DNA: TGTGCCAGCAGCTTAGCCCACACGACTAGCGGGAATGAGCAGTTCTTC

J gene: TRBJ1-3
D gene: TRBD1
V gene: TRBV7-2
clone size: .
CDR3 protein: CASSFGDRRNTIYF
CDR3 DNA: TGTGCCAGCAGCTTCGGGGACAGAAGAAACACCATATATTTT

J gene: TRBJ1-1
D gene: .
V gene: TRBV28
clone size: .
CDR3 protein: CASSLPQGMNTEAFF
CDR3 DNA: TGTGCCAGCAGTTTACCCCAGGGAATGAACACTGAAGCTTTCTTT

J gene: TRBJ2-3
D gene: .
V gene: TRBV6-5
clone size: .
CDR3 protein: CASSSVGTDTQYF
CDR3 DNA: TGTGCCAGCAGTTCGGTGGGCACAGATACGCAGTATTTT

J gene: TRBJ1-1
D gene: .
V gene: TRBV11-2
clone size: .
CDR3 protein: CASSLRENTEAFF
CDR3 DNA: TGTGCCAGCAGCTTAAGAGAGAACACTGAAGCTTTCTTT

J gene: TRBJ1-5
D gene: .
V gene: TRBV30
clone size: many
CDR3 protein: CAWSVTENQPQHF
CDR3 DNA: TGTGCCTGGAGTGTGACAGAAAATCAGCCCCAGCATTTT

J gene: TRBJ2-2
D gene: TRBD2
V gene: TRBV4-1
clone size: .
CDR3 protein: CASSQTLASGSSSGELFF
CDR3 DNA: TGCGCCAGCAGCCAAACCCTTGCTAGCGGGAGCTCTTCCGGGGAGCTGTTTTTT

J gene: TRBJ2-1
D gene: .
V gene: TRBV7-2
clone size: .
CDR3 protein: CASSLGPRSEQFF
CDR3 DNA: TGTGCCAGCAGCTTAGGACCGAGGAGTGAGCAGTTCTTC

J gene: TRBJ1-6
D gene: .
V gene: TRBV19
clone size: .
CDR3 protein: CASSMRGDYYNSPLHF
CDR3 DNA: TGTGCCAGTAGTATGAGAGGAGACTATTATAATTCACCCCTCCACTTT

J gene: TRBJ2-7
D gene: TRBD2
V gene: TRBV7-2
clone size: .
CDR3 protein: CASSLVVAGGPFYEQYF
CDR3 DNA: TGTGCCAGCAGCTTAGTCGTAGCGGGAGGGCCTTTCTACGAGCAGTACTTC

J gene: TRBJ1-1
D gene: TRBD1
V gene: TRBV19
clone size: many
CDR3 protein: CASSIRGTGTGNTEAFF
CDR3 DNA: TGTGCCAGTAGTATAAGGGGTACCGGGACAGGGAACACTGAAGCTTTCTTT

J gene: TRBJ1-2
D gene: .
V gene: TRBV7-9
clone size: .
CDR3 protein: CASSDIADISSYGYTF
CDR3 DNA: TGTGCCAGCAGCGACATAGCGGACATATCAAGTTATGGCTACACCTTC

J gene: TRBJ1-3
D gene: .
V gene: TRBV7-2
clone size: .
CDR3 protein: CASTPPGISGNTIYF
CDR3 DNA: TGTGCCAGCACCCCCCCAGGGATCTCTGGAAACACCATATATTTT

J gene: TRBJ2-5
D gene: TRBD2
V gene: TRBV5-1
clone size: once
CDR3 protein: CASSLEIAGTPFGETQYF
CDR3 DNA: TGCGCCAGCAGCTTGGAGATAGCGGGTACCCCTTTTGGCGAGACCCAGTACTTC

J gene: TRBJ1-4
D gene: .
V gene: TRBV12-5
clone size: once
CDR3 protein: CASGLPRLRINEKLFF
CDR3 DNA: TGTGCTAGTGGTTTGCCCCGACTGAGGATTAATGAAAAACTGTTTTTT

J gene: TRBJ2-7
D gene: TRBD2
V gene: TRBV24-1
clone size: once
CDR3 protein: CATSDLKAGGTEQYF
CDR3 DNA: TGTGCCACCAGTGATTTGAAGGCGGGAGGGACCGAGCAGTACTTC

J gene: TRBJ1-2
D gene: .
V gene: TRBV30
clone size: .
CDR3 protein: CASDRFNYGYTF
CDR3 DNA: TGTGCCAGTGACAGGTTTAACTATGGCTACACCTTC

J gene: TRBJ1-1
D gene: TRBD1
V gene: TRBV6-5
clone size: .
CDR3 protein: CASKAGGKTEAFF
CDR3 DNA: TGTGCCAGCAAGGCAGGGGGCAAAACTGAAGCTTTCTTT

J gene: TRBJ1-1
D gene: .
V gene: TRBV19
clone size: .
CDR3 protein: CASARGAANTEAFF
CDR3 DNA: TGTGCCAGTGCCCGGGGGGCAGCTAACACTGAAGCTTTCTTT

J gene: TRBJ2-7
D gene: TRBD2
V gene: TRBV2
clone size: .
CDR3 protein: CASPGGPTSGAYEQYF
CDR3 DNA: TGTGCCAGCCCGGGTGGACCGACTAGCGGAGCCTACGAGCAGTACTTC

J gene: TRBJ2-7
D gene: TRBD2
V gene: TRBV29-1
clone size: .
CDR3 protein: CSVVSGFPYYYEQYF
CDR3 DNA: TGCAGCGTTGTTAGCGGGTTCCCCTACTACTACGAGCAGTACTTC

J gene: TRBJ1-4
D gene: .
V gene: TRBV19
clone size: once
CDR3 protein: CASSITIDRTNEKLFF
CDR3 DNA: TGTGCCAGTAGTATCACCATCGACAGAACTAATGAAAAACTGTTTTTT

J gene: TRBJ2-1
D gene: .
V gene: TRBV5-4
clone size: .
CDR3 protein: CASSFQGYNEQFF
CDR3 DNA: TGTGCCAGCAGCTTTCAGGGATACAATGAGCAGTTCTTC

J gene: TRBJ2-3
D gene: .
V gene: TRBV6-5
clone size: .
CDR3 protein: CASSPSGLADTQYF
CDR3 DNA: TGTGCCAGCTCTCCCTCAGGTCTAGCGGATACGCAGTATTTT

J gene: TRBJ1-1
D gene: .
V gene: TRBV29-1
clone size: once
CDR3 protein: CSVAETFNTEAFF
CDR3 DNA: TGCAGCGTTGCCGAGACATTCAACACTGAAGCTTTCTTT

J gene: TRBJ1-1
D gene: .
V gene: TRBV7-2
clone size: .
CDR3 protein: CASSPLYPTGSQGAFF
CDR3 DNA: TGTGCCAGCAGCCCCCTTTACCCTACAGGGAGTCAAGGAGCTTTCTTT

J gene: TRBJ1-1
D gene: .
V gene: TRBV23-1
clone size: medium-sized
CDR3 protein: CANKKGTKNTEAFF
CDR3 DNA: TGCGCCAACAAAAAGGGGACAAAGAACACTGAAGCTTTCTTT

J gene: TRBJ2-5
D gene: TRBD2
V gene: TRBV6-5
clone size: .
CDR3 protein: CASSSGRSETQYF
CDR3 DNA: TGTGCCAGCAGTAGCGGGAGGTCGGAGACCCAGTACTTC

J gene: TRBJ1-4
D gene: TRBD1
V gene: TRBV4-3
clone size: .
CDR3 protein: CASSQQTGGLEKLFF
CDR3 DNA: TGCGCCAGCAGCCAACAGACAGGGGGCCTTGAAAAACTGTTTTTT

J gene: TRBJ1-2
D gene: .
V gene: TRBV28
clone size: .
CDR3 protein: CASSLVQGGYGYTF
CDR3 DNA: TGTGCCAGCAGTTTAGTGCAGGGCGGATATGGCTACACCTTC

J gene: TRBJ1-6
D gene: TRBD1
V gene: TRBV11-1
clone size: .
CDR3 protein: CASSLIDRGSRTPLHF
CDR3 DNA: TGTGCCAGCAGCTTAATCGACAGGGGGAGTCGGACACCCCTCCACTTT

J gene: TRBJ1-2
D gene: TRBD1
V gene: TRBV6-5
clone size: .
CDR3 protein: CASSYSWQGAWRGYTF
CDR3 DNA: TGTGCCAGCAGTTACTCCTGGCAGGGGGCCTGGAGGGGCTACACCTTC

J gene: TRBJ2-7
D gene: .
V gene: TRBV28
clone size: .
CDR3 protein: CASSAPGPGEQYF
CDR3 DNA: TGTGCCAGCAGCGCACCAGGGCCCGGGGAGCAGTACTTC

J gene: TRBJ2-1
D gene: .
V gene: TRBV28
clone size: .
CDR3 protein: CASSLWGSSYNEQFF
CDR3 DNA: TGTGCCAGCAGTTTATGGGGGAGCTCCTACAATGAGCAGTTCTTC

J gene: TRBJ2-7
D gene: .
V gene: TRBV28
clone size: .
CDR3 protein: CASSLIGQPYEQYF
CDR3 DNA: TGTGCCAGCAGTTTGATCGGACAGCCCTACGAGCAGTACTTC

J gene: TRBJ1-4
D gene: TRBD1
V gene: TRBV2
clone size: .
CDR3 protein: CASNGDSQVATNEKLFF
CDR3 DNA: TGTGCCAGCAATGGGGACAGTCAGGTTGCAACTAATGAAAAACTGTTTTTT

J gene: TRBJ1-2
D gene: .
V gene: TRBV5-1
clone size: .
CDR3 protein: CASSLAETGRIITF
CDR3 DNA: TGCGCCAGCAGCTTGGCGGAAACAGGACGAATTATCACCTTC